Described below is a single TCR beta chain sequence and its context. The data were obtained in a study of blood T cell repertoires in COVID-19. The data were produced by immunoSEQ multiplex PCR, yet TCRdb's version contains in-frame clones alone and is incomplete. The data contain approximately 180,000 clones, around 85% of them singletons. The CDR3 spans 16 residues. V lost 5 bases and J lost 7; bases outside the gene matches: 16. Germline CDR1 is SGHVS and CDR2 is FQNEAQ. The chain uses TRBV7-8 and TRBJ2-7, with TRBD2 matching over 8 bases. This sequence was found in a person between 65 and 79 years old with COVID-19, enrolled during active disease. The sequencing sample was made of peripheral blood. CDR3 sequence reads: CASSLSSGTTGWEQYF. CDR3 in DNA: TGTGCCAGCAGCCTCAGTAGCGGGACCACCGGATGGGAGCAGTACTTC.